One sample yielded the 31 T cell receptor beta chains listed below, sequenced in a study of T cells after yellow fever vaccination (dated by TCRdb to about 2019). Per the publication, the treatment or condition label means: live attenuated yellow fever vaccine strain. The library was prepared using 5' RACE. The data were produced on an Illumina NovaSeq 6000. TCRdb trimmed the raw reads at Q25, called clones with MiXCR and kept productive beta chains. Rows matching on CDR3 protein sequence are summarized as one entry with the most common DNA and genes. The sample data list around 250,000 distinct CDR3 sequences, and 5.2% of these were observed just once. The ten largest clones take up 3% to 4% of the sample. The input for sequencing was CD4+ T cells sorted from PBMCs, taken on the day of the yellow fever booster vaccination. Receptors were obtained from a man aged 18 to 30 who received the YFV17D yellow fever vaccine.

The genes are TRBV24-1 and TRBJ2-5, with a weak D call TRBD2 (5 bases). The ends were cut back, 4 bases at V and 5 bases at J, with 19 bases in the middle. CDR1 KGHDR and CDR2 SFDVKD come from the germline V gene. The CDR3 extends over 16 amino acids. This CDR3 reads CATSDRLDGTGETQYF. The CDR3 DNA follows: TGTGCCACCAGTGACCGACTTGACGGAACGGGGGAGACCCAGTACTTC.

This clonotype was observed many times. The chain joins TRBV7-2 to TRBJ2-2; D possibly uses TRBD1 or TRBD2 (5 bases each). This CDR3 comprises 16 residues. V was trimmed by 1 base and J by 2 bases, leaving 11 bases between them. The germline gives CDR1 SGHTA, CDR2 FQGNSA. DNA for the CDR3: TGTGCCAGCAGCTTAGAAGGGGCGGGTAACACCGGGGAGCTGTTTTTT. Translated, it gives CASSLEGAGNTGELFF.

The V gene is TRBV12-3 or TRBV12-4, the J gene TRBJ1-5; maybe TRBD1 (5 bases). Trimming stripped 6 bases from V and 9 bases from J, with 18 bases between. The CDR3 extends over 14 amino acids. The CDR3 sequence is CASSIGGDWRPQHF. CDR3 DNA sequence: TGTGCCAGCAGCATCGGGGGTGATTGGCGGCCCCAGCATTTT.

This clonotype was seen a few times. This sequence joins TRBV18 and TRBJ1-3; 7 nucleotides match TRBD1. CDR3 length equals 14 residues. Germline CDR1 and CDR2: KGHSH and LQKENI. V shed 4 bases, J shed 4 bases, and the junction held 4 bases outside the gene matches. CDR3 amino acids: CASSLGQVGNTIYF. For the CDR3, the DNA is TGTGCCAGCTCACTAGGACAGGTCGGAAACACCATATATTTT. The variable domain in full, with the rest retrieved from reference TRBV18 and TRBJ1-3, is NAGVMQNPRHLVRRRGQEARLRCSPMKGHSHVYWYRQLPEEGLKFMVYLQKENIIDESGMPKERFSAEFPKEGPSILRIQQVVRGDSAAYFCASSLGQVGNTIYFGEGSWLTVV.

As DNA, the CDR3 is TGTGCCAGTAGAATTAACAGGGGGGACACTGAAGCTTTCTTT. Residues: CASRINRGDTEAFF. This chain connects TRBV19 to TRBJ1-1; 8 positions agree with TRBD1. Trimming took 6 bases from V and 3 from J; bases not matched to a gene: 6. Germline assignment: CDR1 LNHDA and CDR2 SQIVND (reference sequence). The CDR3 has 14 amino acids.

This clonotype has only a few counts. The chain joins TRBV5-1 to TRBJ2-5; tentative D call: TRBD1 (6 bases). This CDR3 region has 15 residues. The V gene lost 2 bases and the J gene lost 4 bases, with 15 bases spanning the gap. In germline, CDR1 is SGHRS, CDR2 YFSETQ. The CDR3 DNA follows: TGCGCCAGCAGCTTACAGGGCCTTAGTAGAGAGACCCAGTACTTC. This encodes CASSLQGLSRETQYF.

The table lists this clonotype with a few counts. The V and J genes are TRBV7-2 and TRBJ1-5; 9 bases are a match to TRBD1. The J segment lost 4 bases and the V segment lost 4 bases, leaving 5 bases of the junction unmatched. This CDR3 is 15 amino acids long. Germline lookup yields CDR1 SGHTA and CDR2 FQGNSA. The CDR3 DNA reads as TGTGCCAGCAGCTCGACAGGGGGTCGTAATCAGCCCCAGCATTTT. Its protein is CASSSTGGRNQPQHF.

The chain uses TRBV5-6 and TRBJ1-3; D is ambiguous. Germline assignment: CDR1 SGHDT and CDR2 YYEEEE. V lost 4 bases to trimming and J lost 0 bases, with 5 bases between them. This CDR3 is built from 13 residues. The CDR3 bases are TGTGCCAGCAGCGGGGTCTCTGGAAACACCATATATTTT. Translated: CASSGVSGNTIYF.

The chain recombines TRBV5-1 with TRBJ2-5, with 8 positions matching TRBD2. The V and J ends lost 4 bases and 2 bases, in that order; junction bases with no gene match: 13. From germline, CDR1 is SGHRS and CDR2 YFSETQ. This CDR3 comprises 17 residues. This CDR3 reads CASSPGTRGAWQETQYF. The DNA of the CDR3 is TGCGCCAGCAGCCCCGGGACTAGGGGGGCATGGCAAGAGACCCAGTACTTC.

V gene TRBV7-2 combines with J gene TRBJ2-3, with TRBD2 matching over 8 bases. The CDR3 totals 15 residues. Germline CDR1 SGHTA, CDR2 FQGNSA. V lost 2 bases, J lost 6 bases, and 7 bases stayed unmatched. The CDR3 region is CASSLTGGPRDTQYF. The CDR3 bases are TGTGCCAGCAGCTTAACGGGGGGGCCTAGGGATACGCAGTATTTT.

This clonotype came up many times. This chain links TRBV4-1 with TRBJ1-1, with 9 nucleotides matching TRBD1. Germline loops: CDR1 MGHRA, CDR2 YSYEKL. V trimming: 6 bases; J trimming: 6 bases; junction bases outside the gene matches: 5. This CDR3 is built from 13 residues. This CDR3 is CASSSRDRAEAFF. The CDR3 nucleotides read TGCGCCAGCAGTTCCCGGGACAGGGCTGAAGCTTTCTTT.

This clonotype was recorded many times. The V gene is TRBV7-2, the J gene TRBJ2-2; the match to TRBD2 covers 8 bases. The CDR3 runs to 16 residues. Looked up from germline, CDR1 is SGHTA and CDR2 is FQGNSA. With V trimmed by 2 bases and J by 1 base, 3 bases remained unmatched. CDR3 DNA sequence: TGTGCCAGCAGCTTAATGCTAGCGGGGAACACCGGGGAGCTGTTTTTT. This encodes CASSLMLAGNTGELFF.

This clonotype has at least ten counts. The chain has TRBV15 and TRBJ2-7, with a weak D call TRBD2 (5 bases). V dropped 0 bases and J dropped 4 bases, with 10 bases sitting between them. This CDR3 is 14 amino acids long. Germline V CDR1 and CDR2: LNHNV, YYDKDF (reference sequence). The CDR3 nucleotides read TGTGCCACCAGCAGAGATAACGGGGAATACGAGCAGTACTTC. Translating it yields CATSRDNGEYEQYF.

This clonotype showed up just a few times. The rearrangement links TRBV15 to TRBJ2-1, with a tentative D call TRBD2 (8 bases). Germline CDR1 is LNHNV and CDR2 is YYDKDF (reference sequence). V lost 4 bases and J 0 bases, leaving 19 bases between the germline ends. The CDR3 contains 18 residues. CDR3 DNA: TGTGCCACCAGCACCCCGGGGGGGACAGTAAGCTCCTACAATGAGCAGTTCTTC. The encoded protein is CATSTPGGTVSSYNEQFF.

The J gene is TRBJ2-5, the V gene TRBV7-6; D possibly corresponds to TRBD1 (5 bases). Germline V gene data show CDR1 as SGHVS and CDR2 as FNYEAQ. Trimming took 2 bases from V and 5 from J, leaving 15 bases between them. The CDR3 spans 15 residues. The CDR3: CASSLLRPRAETQYF. The CDR3 nucleotides read TGTGCCAGCAGCTTACTACGACCCAGGGCGGAGACCCAGTACTTC.

This chain uses TRBV5-1 with TRBJ2-4; 7 bases line up with TRBD1. With V trimmed by 0 bases and J by 4 bases, 4 bases remained unmatched. The germline gives CDR1 SGHRS, CDR2 YFSETQ. This CDR3 region has 15 residues. As DNA, the CDR3 is TGCGCCAGCAGCTTGGGCGTGACAGGGAAAAACATTCAGTACTTC. Protein sequence: CASSLGVTGKNIQYF.

This clonotype has just a few counts. The chain combines TRBV20-1 with TRBJ2-5; D gene ambiguous. The V and J ends lost 2 bases and 5 bases respectively, with 9 bases between them. The CDR3 is 12 amino acids. The germline V gene encodes CDR1 DFQATT and CDR2 SNEGSKA (reference sequence). The CDR3 bases are TGCAGTGCTAGACTGAACTTCGAGACCCAGTACTTC. Translating gives CSARLNFETQYF.

This clonotype was seen more than once but under ten times. This chain links TRBV7-2 with TRBJ2-5, with D perhaps matching TRBD2 (7 bases). V lost 5 bases to trimming and J lost 3 bases, with 25 bases between them. Germline CDR1 and CDR2: SGHTA and FQGNSA. The CDR3 runs 18 residues. The CDR3 loop is CASSPSWGGRRGKETQYF. CDR3 in DNA: TGTGCCAGCAGCCCCTCTTGGGGGGGCCGACGGGGGAAAGAGACCCAGTACTTC.

This clonotype was recorded many times. The chain has TRBV28 and TRBJ1-2, with TRBD1 matching over 9 bases. CDR1 is MDHEN, CDR2 SYDVKM, per germline. CDR3 size: 15 residues. Trimming at V came to 5 bases and at J to 6 bases, leaving 10 bases not matched to a gene. In DNA form, the CDR3 reads TGTGCCAGCAGTCCTCGGGACAGGGCGGACCATGGCTACACCTTC. This sequence encodes CASSPRDRADHGYTF.

This clonotype appeared a few times. The gene calls are TRBV18 and TRBJ2-3, with D tentatively TRBD1 (6 bases). Germline CDR1 is KGHSH and CDR2 is LQKENI. Trimming removed 4 bases at V and 0 bases at J, with 14 bases between. CDR3 size: 16 residues. The chain's CDR3 is CASSLLTGASTDTQYF. The CDR3 region has the DNA TGTGCCAGCTCACTCCTGACAGGAGCTAGCACAGATACGCAGTATTTT. Full variable domain (outside the CDR3, taken from reference TRBV18 and TRBJ2-3): NAGVMQNPRHLVRRRGQEARLRCSPMKGHSHVYWYRQLPEEGLKFMVYLQKENIIDESGMPKERFSAEFPKEGPSILRIQQVVRGDSAAYFCASSLLTGASTDTQYFGPGTRLTVL.

The CDR3 loop is CASSLRGSGGVHNEQFF. The CDR3 DNA reads TGTGCCAGCAGCTTACGAGGTAGCGGGGGGGTTCACAATGAGCAGTTCTTC. The genes are TRBV5-4 and TRBJ2-1; TRBD2 matches at 11 bases. The CDR3 runs to 17 residues. J lost 5 bases, V lost 2 bases, and 9 bases had no gene match. The V gene's germline CDR1 is SGHNT and CDR2 YYREEE (reference sequence).

V is TRBV9 and J is TRBJ2-1; 10 bases fit TRBD1. Germline CDR1 is SGDLS and CDR2 is YYNGEE. V dropped 7 bases and J dropped 3; count of bases not matched to a gene: 10. The CDR3 loop spans 16 amino acids. The CDR3 nucleotides read TGTGCCAGCGCCAGTCGAGGGACAGGGGACTACAATGAGCAGTTCTTC. Its translation is CASASRGTGDYNEQFF.

This clonotype showed up many times. The chain has TRBV6-5 and TRBJ2-3; 11 bases map to TRBD1. The V gene end was trimmed by 5 bases and the J gene end by 5 bases; junction bases not matched to a gene: 3. The CDR3 consists of 14 residues. Germline V CDR1 and CDR2: MNHEY, SVGAGI. As DNA, the CDR3 is TGTGCCAGCAGTCCGGGGACAGGGGGAGATACGCAGTATTTT. It encodes CASSPGTGGDTQYF.

This clonotype was seen only a few times. The rearrangement links TRBV5-6 to TRBJ1-6; D is unclear. Germline V gives CDR1 SGHDT, CDR2 YYEEEE. The V end lost 2 bases, the J end lost 4 bases, and 7 bases lay between the germline ends. The CDR3 length is 14 residues. The CDR3 bases are TGTGCCAGCAGCTTTCCGGGGTATAATTCACCCCTCCACTTT. The encoded protein is CASSFPGYNSPLHF.

The rearrangement uses TRBV12-2 and TRBJ2-7. TRBV12-2 is a pseudogene locus. The CDR3 covers 14 residues. CDR3 sequence reads: CASRLSDLPYEQYV. The CDR3 coding sequence is TGTGCAAGTCGCCTATCGGACTTGCCCTACGAGCAGTACGTC.

V usage is TRBV12-3 or TRBV12-4 and J usage is TRBJ2-3; D perhaps matches TRBD2 (6 bases). V was trimmed by 5 bases and J by 1 base, leaving 19 bases between them. This CDR3 comprises 17 residues. The CDR3 DNA sequence: TGTGCCAGCAGTCTTCTTATCACTAGCCGTCGCACAGATACGCAGTATTTT. This codes for CASSLLITSRRTDTQYF.

The chain combines TRBV28 with TRBJ2-5, with 7 bases lining up with TRBD1. CDR1 MDHEN and CDR2 SYDVKM come from the germline V gene. The CDR3 extends over 15 amino acids. Trimming took 5 bases from V and 2 from J; bases not matched to a gene: 8. This chain's CDR3 is CASSHAGTAQETQYF. In DNA form, the CDR3 reads TGTGCCAGCAGTCATGCCGGGACAGCACAAGAGACCCAGTACTTC.

In its sample, this clonotype was seen many times. This rearrangement joins TRBV20-1 to TRBJ1-6; 9 positions agree with TRBD1. Germline V lookup: CDR1 DFQATT, CDR2 SNEGSKA (reference sequence). After removal of 3 bases from V and 6 bases from J, the junction contained 3 bases not matched to a gene. The CDR3 has 14 amino acids. CDR3 DNA: TGCAGTGCTAGGGGACAGGGTGGTAATTCACCCCTCCACTTT. Its translation is CSARGQGGNSPLHF.

This chain connects TRBV7-2 to TRBJ1-5; no firm D call. The CDR3 runs to 14 residues. Germline CDR1 and CDR2: SGHTA and FQGNSA. Trimming took off 7 bases at V and 0 bases at J, with 10 bases between the two ends. The CDR3 is CASTTDTSNQPQHF. CDR3 sequence (DNA): TGTGCCAGCACCACCGACACTAGCAATCAGCCCCAGCATTTT. Together with reference TRBV7-2 and TRBJ1-5, the CDR3 gives the full variable domain: GAGVSQSPSNKVTEKGKDVELRCDPISGHTALYWYRQSLGQGLEFLIYFQGNSAPDKSGLPSDRFSAERTGGSVSTLTIQRTQQEDSAVYLCASTTDTSNQPQHFGDGTRLSIL.

This clonotype was picked up a small number of times. This chain joins TRBV6-6 and TRBJ2-7; no clear D gene. The V gene lost 2 bases and the J gene lost 3 bases, with 11 bases spanning the gap. Per the germline V gene, CDR1 is MNHNY and CDR2 is SVGAGI (reference sequence). The CDR3 spans 14 residues. The CDR3 protein is CASSYPHSFYEQYF. CDR3 DNA sequence: TGTGCCAGCAGTTACCCCCACTCATTCTACGAGCAGTACTTC.

The J gene is TRBJ2-3, the V gene TRBV20-1; TRBD2 agrees at 9 bases. CDR3 length: 13 residues. The junction had 3 bases not matched to a gene; V was cut back by 5 bases and J by 3 bases. Germline V lookup: CDR1 DFQATT, CDR2 SNEGSKA (reference sequence). The CDR3 DNA reads as TGCAGTGCTGAAGCGGGGGGAACAGATACGCAGTATTTT. Translation gives CSAEAGGTDTQYF.